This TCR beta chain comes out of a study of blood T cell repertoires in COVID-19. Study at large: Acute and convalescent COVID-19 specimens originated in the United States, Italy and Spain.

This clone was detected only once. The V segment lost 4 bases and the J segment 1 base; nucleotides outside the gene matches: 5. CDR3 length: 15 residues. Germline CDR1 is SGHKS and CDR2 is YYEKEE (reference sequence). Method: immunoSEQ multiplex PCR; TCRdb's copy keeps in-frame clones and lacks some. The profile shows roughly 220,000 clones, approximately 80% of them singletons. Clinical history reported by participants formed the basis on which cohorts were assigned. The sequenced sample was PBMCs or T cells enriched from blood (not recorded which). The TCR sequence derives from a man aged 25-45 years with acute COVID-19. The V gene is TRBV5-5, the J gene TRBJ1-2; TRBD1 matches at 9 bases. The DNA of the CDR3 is TGTGCCAGCAGCCCTGGGACAGGGTTTAACTATGGCTACACCTTC. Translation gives CASSPGTGFNYGYTF. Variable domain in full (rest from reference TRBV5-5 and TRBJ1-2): DAGVTQSPTHLIKTRGQQVTLRCSPISGHKSVSWYQQVLGQGPQFIFQYYEKEERGRGNFPDRFSARQFPNYSSELNVNALLLGDSALYLCASSPGTGFNYGYTFGSGTRLTVV.